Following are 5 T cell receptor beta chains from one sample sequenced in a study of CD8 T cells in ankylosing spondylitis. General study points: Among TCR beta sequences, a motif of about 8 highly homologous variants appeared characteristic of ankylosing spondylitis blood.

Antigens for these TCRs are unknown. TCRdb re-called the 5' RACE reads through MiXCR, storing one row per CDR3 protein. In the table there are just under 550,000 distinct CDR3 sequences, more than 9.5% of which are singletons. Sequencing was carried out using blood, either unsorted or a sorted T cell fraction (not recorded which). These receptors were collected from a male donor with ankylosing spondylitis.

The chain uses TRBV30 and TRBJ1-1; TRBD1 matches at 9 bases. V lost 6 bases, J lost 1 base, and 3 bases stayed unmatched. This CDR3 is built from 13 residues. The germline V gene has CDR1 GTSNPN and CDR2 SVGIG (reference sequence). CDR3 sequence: CACHRGRNTEAFF. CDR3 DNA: TGTGCCTGCCACAGGGGGCGGAACACTGAAGCTTTCTTT. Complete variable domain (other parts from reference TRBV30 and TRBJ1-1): SQTIHQWPATLVQPVGSPLSLECTVEGTSNPNLYWYRQAAGRGLQLLFYSVGIGQISSEVPQNLSASRPQDRQFILSSKKLLLSDSGFYLCACHRGRNTEAFFGQGTRLTVV.

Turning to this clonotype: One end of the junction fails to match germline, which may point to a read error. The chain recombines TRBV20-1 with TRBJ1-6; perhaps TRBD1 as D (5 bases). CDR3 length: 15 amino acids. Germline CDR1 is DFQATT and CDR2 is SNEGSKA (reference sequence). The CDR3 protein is CSARGLGQGDSLLHF. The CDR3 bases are TGCAGTGCTAGAGGCCTTGGGCAGGGAGACTCACTCCTCCACTTT.

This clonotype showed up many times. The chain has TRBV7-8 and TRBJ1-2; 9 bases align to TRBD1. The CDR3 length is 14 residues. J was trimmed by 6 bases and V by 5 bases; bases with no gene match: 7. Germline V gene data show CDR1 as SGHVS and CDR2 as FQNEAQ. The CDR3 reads CASSTTGQGHGYTF. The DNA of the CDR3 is TGTGCCAGCAGCACGACGGGACAGGGCCATGGCTACACCTTC.

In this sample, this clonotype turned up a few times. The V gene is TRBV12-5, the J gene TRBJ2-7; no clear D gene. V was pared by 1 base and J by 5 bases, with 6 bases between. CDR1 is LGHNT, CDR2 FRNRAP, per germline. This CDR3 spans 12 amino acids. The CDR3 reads CASGLGPHEQYV. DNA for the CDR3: TGTGCTAGTGGTTTGGGACCCCACGAGCAGTACGTC.

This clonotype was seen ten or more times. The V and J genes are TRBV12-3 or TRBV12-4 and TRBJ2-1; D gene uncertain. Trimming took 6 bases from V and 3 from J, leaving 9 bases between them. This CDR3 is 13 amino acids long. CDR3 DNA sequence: TGTGCCAGCAGAGTCCCCGGCTACAATGAGCAGTTCTTC. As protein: CASRVPGYNEQFF.